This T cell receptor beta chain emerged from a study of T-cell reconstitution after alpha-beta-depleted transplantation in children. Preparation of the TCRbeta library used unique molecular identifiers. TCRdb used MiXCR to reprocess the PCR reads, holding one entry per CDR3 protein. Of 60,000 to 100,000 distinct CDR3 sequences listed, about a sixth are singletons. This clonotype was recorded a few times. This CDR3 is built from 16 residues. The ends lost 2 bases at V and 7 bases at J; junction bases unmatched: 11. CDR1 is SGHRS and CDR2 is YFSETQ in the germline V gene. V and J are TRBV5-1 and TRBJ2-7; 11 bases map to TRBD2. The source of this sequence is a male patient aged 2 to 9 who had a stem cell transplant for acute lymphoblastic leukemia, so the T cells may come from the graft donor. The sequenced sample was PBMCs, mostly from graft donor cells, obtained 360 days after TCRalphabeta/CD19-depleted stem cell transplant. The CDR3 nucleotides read TGCGCCAGCAGCTTTAAACCGGGACTAGCGGCTTTGGAGCAGTACTTC. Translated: CASSFKPGLAALEQYF.